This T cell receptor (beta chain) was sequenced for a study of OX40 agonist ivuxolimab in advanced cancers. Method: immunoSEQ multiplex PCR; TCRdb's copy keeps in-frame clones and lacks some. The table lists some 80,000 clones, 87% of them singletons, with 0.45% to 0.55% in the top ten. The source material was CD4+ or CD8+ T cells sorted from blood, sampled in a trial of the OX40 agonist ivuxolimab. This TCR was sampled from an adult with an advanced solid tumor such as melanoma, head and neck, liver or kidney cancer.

CDR3 sequence: CASSLIPGTGTDTQYF. The CDR3 DNA reads TGCGCCAGCAGCTTGATACCAGGGACTGGCACAGATACGCAGTATTTT. The genes are TRBV5-1 and TRBJ2-3, with a weak D call TRBD2 (6 bases). CDR1 and CDR2 (germline): SGHRS, YFSETQ. CDR3 length: 16 amino acids. The V and J ends lost 1 base and 1 base respectively, with 13 bases between them.